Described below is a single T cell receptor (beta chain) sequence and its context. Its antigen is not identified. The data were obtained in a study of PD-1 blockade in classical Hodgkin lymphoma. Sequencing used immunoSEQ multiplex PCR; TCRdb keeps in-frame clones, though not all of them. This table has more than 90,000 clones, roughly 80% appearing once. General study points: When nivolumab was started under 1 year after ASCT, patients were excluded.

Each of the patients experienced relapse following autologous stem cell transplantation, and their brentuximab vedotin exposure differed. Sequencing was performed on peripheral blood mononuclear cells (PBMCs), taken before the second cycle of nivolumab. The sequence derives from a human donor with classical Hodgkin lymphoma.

Here the CDR3 DNA reads TGTGCCAGCAGCTTAGCACAGGGAGGCTATGGCTACACCTTC. Encoded protein: CASSLAQGGYGYTF. The chain links TRBV7-2 to TRBJ1-2; possibly TRBD1 for D (6 bases). V was trimmed by 0 bases and J by 4 bases, leaving 9 bases between them. CDR1 and CDR2 (germline): SGHTA, FQGNSA. The CDR3 is 14 amino acids.